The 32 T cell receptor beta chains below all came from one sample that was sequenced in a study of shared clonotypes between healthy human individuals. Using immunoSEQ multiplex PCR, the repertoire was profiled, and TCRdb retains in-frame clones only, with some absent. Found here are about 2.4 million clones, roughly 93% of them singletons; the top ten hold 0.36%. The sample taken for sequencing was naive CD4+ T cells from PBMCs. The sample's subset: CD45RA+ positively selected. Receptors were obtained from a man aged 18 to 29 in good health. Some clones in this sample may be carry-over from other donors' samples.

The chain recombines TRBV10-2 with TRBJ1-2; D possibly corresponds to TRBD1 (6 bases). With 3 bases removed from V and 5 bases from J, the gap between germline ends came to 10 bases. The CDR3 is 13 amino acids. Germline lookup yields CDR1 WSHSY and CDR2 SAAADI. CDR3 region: CASSDTGRYGYTF. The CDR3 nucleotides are TGCGCCAGCAGTGATACAGGGAGGTATGGCTACACCTTC.

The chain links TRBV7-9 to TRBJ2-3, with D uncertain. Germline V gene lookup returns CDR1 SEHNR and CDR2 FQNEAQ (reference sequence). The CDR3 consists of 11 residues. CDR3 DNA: TGTGGATTGGCGACGACAGATACGCAGTATTTT. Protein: CGLATTDTQYF.

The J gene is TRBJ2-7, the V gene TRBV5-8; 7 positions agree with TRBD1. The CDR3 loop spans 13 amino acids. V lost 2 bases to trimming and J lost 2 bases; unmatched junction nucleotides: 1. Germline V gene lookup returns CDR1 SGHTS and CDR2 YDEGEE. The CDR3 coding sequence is TGTGCCAGCAGCTTTAGGGGGCCCTACGAGCAGTACTTC. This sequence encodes CASSFRGPYEQYF.

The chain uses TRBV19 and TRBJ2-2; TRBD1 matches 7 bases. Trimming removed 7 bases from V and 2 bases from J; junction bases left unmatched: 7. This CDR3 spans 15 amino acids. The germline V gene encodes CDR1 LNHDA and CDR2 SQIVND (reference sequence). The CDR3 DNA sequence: TGTGCCAGTAAAATCCGGGACAGTAACACCGGGGAGCTGTTTTTT. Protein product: CASKIRDSNTGELFF.

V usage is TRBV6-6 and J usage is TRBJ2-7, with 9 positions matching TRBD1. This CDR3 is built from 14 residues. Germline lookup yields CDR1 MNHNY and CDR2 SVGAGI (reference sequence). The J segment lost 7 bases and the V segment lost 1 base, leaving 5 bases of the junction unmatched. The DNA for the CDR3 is TGTGCCAGCAGTTACTTGGGACAGGGCAAAGAGCAGTACTTC. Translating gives CASSYLGQGKEQYF.

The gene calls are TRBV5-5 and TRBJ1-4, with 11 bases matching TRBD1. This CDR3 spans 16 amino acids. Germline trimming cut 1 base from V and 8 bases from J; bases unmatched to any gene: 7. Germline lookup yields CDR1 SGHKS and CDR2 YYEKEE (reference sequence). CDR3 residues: CASSLHGTGGEEKLFF. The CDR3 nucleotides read TGTGCCAGCAGCTTGCACGGGACAGGGGGGGAGGAAAAACTGTTTTTT. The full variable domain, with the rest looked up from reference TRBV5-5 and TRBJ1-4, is DAGVTQSPTHLIKTRGQQVTLRCSPISGHKSVSWYQQVLGQGPQFIFQYYEKEERGRGNFPDRFSARQFPNYSSELNVNALLLGDSALYLCASSLHGTGGEEKLFFGSGTQLSVL.

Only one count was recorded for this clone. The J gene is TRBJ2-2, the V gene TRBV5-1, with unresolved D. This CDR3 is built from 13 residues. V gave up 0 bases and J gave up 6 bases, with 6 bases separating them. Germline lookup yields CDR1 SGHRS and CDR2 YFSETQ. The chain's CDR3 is CASSLASAGELFF. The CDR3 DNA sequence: TGCGCCAGCAGCTTGGCGTCGGCCGGGGAGCTGTTTTTT.

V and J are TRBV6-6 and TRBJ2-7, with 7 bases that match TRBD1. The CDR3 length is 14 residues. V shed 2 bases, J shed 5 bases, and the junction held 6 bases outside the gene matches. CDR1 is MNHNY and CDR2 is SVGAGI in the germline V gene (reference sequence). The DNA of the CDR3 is TGTGCCAGCAGTTACCGTACAGGGGTCGACGAGCAGTACTTC. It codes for CASSYRTGVDEQYF.

As DNA, the CDR3 is TGCGCCAGCAGCCTAGGGACAGGGGTCGACGAGCAGTACTTC. This gives the protein CASSLGTGVDEQYF. The V call is TRBV4-3, the J call TRBJ2-7; 10 bases line up with TRBD1. CDR1 and CDR2 (germline): LGHNA, YSLEER. With V trimmed by 4 bases and J by 5 bases, 5 bases remained unmatched. The CDR3 runs to 14 residues.

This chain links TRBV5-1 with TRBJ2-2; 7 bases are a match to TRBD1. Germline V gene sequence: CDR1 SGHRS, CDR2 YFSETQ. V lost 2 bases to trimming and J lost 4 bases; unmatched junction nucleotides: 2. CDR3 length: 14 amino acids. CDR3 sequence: CASSFGDSTGELFF. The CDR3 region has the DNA TGCGCCAGCAGCTTCGGGGACAGCACCGGGGAGCTGTTTTTT.

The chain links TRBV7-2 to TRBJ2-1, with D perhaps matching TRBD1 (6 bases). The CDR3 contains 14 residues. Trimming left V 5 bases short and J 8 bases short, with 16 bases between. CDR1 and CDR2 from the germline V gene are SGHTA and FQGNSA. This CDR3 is CASSRDITEDEQFF. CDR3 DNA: TGTGCCAGCAGCAGGGACATTACGGAGGATGAGCAGTTCTTC.

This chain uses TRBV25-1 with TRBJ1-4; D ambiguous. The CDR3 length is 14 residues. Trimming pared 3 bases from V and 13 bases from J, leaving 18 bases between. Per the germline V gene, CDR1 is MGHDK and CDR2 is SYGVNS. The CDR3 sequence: CASSDPGGRGGLFF. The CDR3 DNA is TGTGCCAGCAGTGATCCAGGAGGGCGCGGTGGACTGTTTTTT.

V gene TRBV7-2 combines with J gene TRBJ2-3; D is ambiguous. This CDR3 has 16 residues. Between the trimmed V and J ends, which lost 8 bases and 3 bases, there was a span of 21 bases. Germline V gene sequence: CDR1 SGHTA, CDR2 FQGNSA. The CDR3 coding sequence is TGTGCCAGCCGTCAAGGTCTGCAGCCTTTAACAGATACGCAGTATTTT. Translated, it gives CASRQGLQPLTDTQYF.

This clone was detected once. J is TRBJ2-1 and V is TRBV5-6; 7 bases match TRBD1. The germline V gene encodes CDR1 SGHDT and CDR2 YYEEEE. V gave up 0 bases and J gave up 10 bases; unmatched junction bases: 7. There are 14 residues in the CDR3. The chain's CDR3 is CASSLAHRGQEQFF. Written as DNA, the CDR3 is TGTGCCAGCAGCTTGGCACATAGGGGGCAAGAGCAGTTCTTC. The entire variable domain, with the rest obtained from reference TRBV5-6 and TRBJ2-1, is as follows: DAGVTQSPTHLIKTRGQQVTLRCSPKSGHDTVSWYQQALGQGPQFIFQYYEEEERQRGNFPDRFSGHQFPNYSSELNVNALLLGDSALYLCASSLAHRGQEQFFGPGTRLTVL.

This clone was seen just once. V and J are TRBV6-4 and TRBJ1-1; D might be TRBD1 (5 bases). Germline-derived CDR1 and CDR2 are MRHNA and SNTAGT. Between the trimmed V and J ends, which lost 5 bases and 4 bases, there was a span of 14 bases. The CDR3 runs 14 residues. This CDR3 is CASSLGGRGTEAFF. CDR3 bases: TGTGCCAGCAGTTTGGGCGGGAGGGGCACTGAAGCTTTCTTT.

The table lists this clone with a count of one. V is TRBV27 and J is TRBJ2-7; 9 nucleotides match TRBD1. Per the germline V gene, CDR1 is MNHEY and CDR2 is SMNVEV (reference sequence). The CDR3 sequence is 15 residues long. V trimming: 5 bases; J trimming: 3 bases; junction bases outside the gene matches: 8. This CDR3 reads CASSPQGARGYEQYF. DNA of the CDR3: TGTGCCAGCAGTCCACAGGGGGCGAGGGGCTACGAGCAGTACTTC.

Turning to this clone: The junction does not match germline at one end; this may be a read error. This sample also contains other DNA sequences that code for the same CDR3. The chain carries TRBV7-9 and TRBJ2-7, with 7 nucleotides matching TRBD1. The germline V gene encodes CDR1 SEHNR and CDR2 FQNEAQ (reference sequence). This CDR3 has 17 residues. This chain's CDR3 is CASSRLRTGRSFYEQYF. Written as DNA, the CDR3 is TGTGCCAGCAGCCGACTAAGGACAGGCCGCTCTTTCTACGAGCAGTACTTT.

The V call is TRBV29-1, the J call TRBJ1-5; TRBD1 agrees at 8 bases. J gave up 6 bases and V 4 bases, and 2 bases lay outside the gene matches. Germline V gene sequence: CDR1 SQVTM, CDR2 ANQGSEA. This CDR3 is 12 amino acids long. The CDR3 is CSVGDRFQPQHF. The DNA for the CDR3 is TGCAGCGTTGGGGACAGGTTTCAGCCCCAGCATTTT. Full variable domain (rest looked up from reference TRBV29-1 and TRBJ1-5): SAVISQKPSRDICQRGTSLTIQCQVDSQVTMMFWYRQQPGQSLTLIATANQGSEATYESGFVIDKFPISRPNLTFSTLTVSNMSPEDSSIYLCSVGDRFQPQHFGDGTRLSIL.

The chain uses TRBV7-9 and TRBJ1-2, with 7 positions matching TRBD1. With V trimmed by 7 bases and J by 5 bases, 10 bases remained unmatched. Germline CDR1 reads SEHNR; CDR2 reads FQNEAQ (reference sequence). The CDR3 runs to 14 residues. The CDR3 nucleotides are TGTGCCAGCACTCCCCTACAGGGGATATATGGCTACACCTTC. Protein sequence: CASTPLQGIYGYTF.

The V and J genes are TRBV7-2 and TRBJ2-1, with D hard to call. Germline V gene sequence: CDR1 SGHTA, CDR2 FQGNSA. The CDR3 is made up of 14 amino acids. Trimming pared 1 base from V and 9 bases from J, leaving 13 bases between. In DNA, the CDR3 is TGTGCCAGCAGCTTAGAAGGTGCAGGTCCTGAGCAGTTCTTC. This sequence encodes CASSLEGAGPEQFF.

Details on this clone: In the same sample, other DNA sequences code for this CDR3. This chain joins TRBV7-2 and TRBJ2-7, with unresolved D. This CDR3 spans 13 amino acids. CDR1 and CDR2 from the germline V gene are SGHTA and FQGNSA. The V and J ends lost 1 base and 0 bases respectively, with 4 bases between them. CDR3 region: CASSLGLSYEQYF. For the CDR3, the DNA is TGTGCCAGCAGCTTAGGGCTCTCCTACGAGCAGTACTTC.

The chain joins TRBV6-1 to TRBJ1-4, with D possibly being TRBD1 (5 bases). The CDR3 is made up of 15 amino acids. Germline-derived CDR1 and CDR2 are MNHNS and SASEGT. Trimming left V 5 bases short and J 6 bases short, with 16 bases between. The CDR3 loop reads CASSLVRDRYEKLFF. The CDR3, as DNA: TGTGCCAGCAGTTTAGTCCGGGACCGCTATGAAAAACTGTTTTTT.

CDR3 coding DNA: TGCAGCATCAGAGGGACAGGGCGCACTGAAGCTTTCTTT. This gives the protein CSIRGTGRTEAFF. The genes are TRBV29-1 and TRBJ1-1; 9 positions agree with TRBD1. Germline V gene lookup returns CDR1 SQVTM and CDR2 ANQGSEA. With V trimmed by 8 bases and J by 4 bases, 8 bases remained unmatched. The CDR3 extends over 13 amino acids.

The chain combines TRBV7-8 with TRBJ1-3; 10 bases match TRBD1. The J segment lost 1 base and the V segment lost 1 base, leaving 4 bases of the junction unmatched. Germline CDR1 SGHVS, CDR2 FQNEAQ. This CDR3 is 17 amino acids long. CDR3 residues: CASSLVRDRGSGNTIYF. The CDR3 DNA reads TGTGCCAGCAGCTTAGTCCGGGACAGGGGATCTGGAAACACCATATATTTT.

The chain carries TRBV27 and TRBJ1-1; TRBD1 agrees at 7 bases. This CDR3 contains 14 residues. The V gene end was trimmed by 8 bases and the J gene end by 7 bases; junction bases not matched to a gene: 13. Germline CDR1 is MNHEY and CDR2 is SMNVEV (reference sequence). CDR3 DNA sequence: TGTGCCAGCCAAATTAGGACAGGCGAATTTGAAGCTTTCTTT. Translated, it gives CASQIRTGEFEAFF.

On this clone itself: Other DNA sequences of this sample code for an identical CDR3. CDR3 protein: CASSQVEEKLFF. CDR3 DNA: TGCGCCAGCAGCCAAGTTGAGGAAAAACTGTTTTTT. The chain recombines TRBV4-1 with TRBJ1-4, with D unclear. This CDR3 has 12 residues. Germline V gives CDR1 MGHRA, CDR2 YSYEKL. Trimming cost V 1 base and J 8 bases, with 5 bases left between them.

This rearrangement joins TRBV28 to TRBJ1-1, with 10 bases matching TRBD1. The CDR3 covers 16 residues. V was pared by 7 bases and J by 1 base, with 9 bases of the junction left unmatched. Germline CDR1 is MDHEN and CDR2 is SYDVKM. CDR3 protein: CASIRPGQGKNTEAFF. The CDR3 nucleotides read TGTGCCAGCATCCGTCCGGGACAGGGGAAGAACACTGAAGCTTTCTTT.

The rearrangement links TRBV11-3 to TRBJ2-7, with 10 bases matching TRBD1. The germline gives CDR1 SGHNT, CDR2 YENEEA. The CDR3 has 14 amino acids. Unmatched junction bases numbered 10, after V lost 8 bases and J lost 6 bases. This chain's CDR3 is CASATGTGEGEQYF. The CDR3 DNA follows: TGTGCCAGCGCTACCGGGACAGGGGAGGGCGAGCAGTACTTC.

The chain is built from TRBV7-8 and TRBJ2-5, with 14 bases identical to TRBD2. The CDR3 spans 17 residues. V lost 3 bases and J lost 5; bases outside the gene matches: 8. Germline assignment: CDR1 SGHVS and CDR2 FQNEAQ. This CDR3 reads CASSLTSGRAWEETQYF. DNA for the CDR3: TGTGCCAGCAGCTTGACTAGCGGGAGGGCCTGGGAGGAGACCCAGTACTTC.

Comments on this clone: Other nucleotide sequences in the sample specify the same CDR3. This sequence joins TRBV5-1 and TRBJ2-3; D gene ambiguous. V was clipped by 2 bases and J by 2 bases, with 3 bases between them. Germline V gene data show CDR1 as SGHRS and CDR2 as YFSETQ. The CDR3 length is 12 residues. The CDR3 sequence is CASSFTTDTQYF. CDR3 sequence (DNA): TGCGCCAGCAGCTTCACCACAGATACGCAGTATTTT. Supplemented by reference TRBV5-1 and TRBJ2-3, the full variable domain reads KAGVTQTPRYLIKTRGQQVTLSCSPISGHRSVSWYQQTPGQGLQFLFEYFSETQRNKGNFPGRFSGRQFSNSRSEMNVSTLELGDSALYLCASSFTTDTQYFGPGTRLTVL.

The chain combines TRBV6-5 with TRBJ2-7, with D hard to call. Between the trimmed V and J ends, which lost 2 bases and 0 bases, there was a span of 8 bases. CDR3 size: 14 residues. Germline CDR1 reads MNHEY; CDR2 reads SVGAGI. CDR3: CASSYGGVSYEQYF. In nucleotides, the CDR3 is TGTGCCAGCAGTTACGGTGGGGTCTCCTACGAGCAGTACTTC.

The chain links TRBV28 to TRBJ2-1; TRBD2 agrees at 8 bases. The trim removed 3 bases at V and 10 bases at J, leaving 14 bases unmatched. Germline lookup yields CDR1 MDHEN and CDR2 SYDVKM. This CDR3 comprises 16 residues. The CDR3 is CASSFPGAGGRWEQFF. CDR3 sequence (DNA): TGTGCCAGCAGTTTCCCCGGGGCGGGAGGTCGATGGGAGCAGTTCTTC.